Presented here are 26 T cell receptor beta chains from one specimen sequenced in a study of shared clonotypes between healthy human individuals. Assay: immunoSEQ multiplex PCR; the TCRdb copy retains only in-frame clones and omits some. The sample includes about 450,000 clones, roughly 77% of them seen just once. Sequences were obtained from PBMCs. Source of these receptors: a middle-aged woman in good health. Some clones in this sample may be carry-over from other donors' samples.

The chain uses TRBV27 and TRBJ2-5, with TRBD2 as a possible D gene (5 bases). With 4 bases removed from V and 5 bases from J, the gap between germline ends came to 11 bases. This CDR3 spans 13 amino acids. Germline V gives CDR1 MNHEY, CDR2 SMNVEV (reference sequence). For the CDR3, the DNA is TGTGCCAGCAGTTGGAGGTCGGGGGAGACCCAGTACTTC. Protein: CASSWRSGETQYF.

The chain has TRBV6-6 and TRBJ2-1; no reliable D call. With 2 bases removed from V and 9 bases from J, the gap between germline ends came to 8 bases. The germline V gene encodes CDR1 MNHNY and CDR2 SVGAGI (reference sequence). The CDR3 sequence is 12 residues long. In DNA form, the CDR3 reads TGTGCCAGCAGTTACGGAATCACTGAGCAGTTCTTC. Amino acid sequence: CASSYGITEQFF.

The CDR3 is CASSSPLVAGISNEQFF. DNA of the CDR3: TGTGCCAGCAGCTCCCCTCTGGTAGCGGGAATATCAAATGAGCAGTTCTTC. This chain uses TRBV7-9 with TRBJ2-1; 8 positions match TRBD2. This CDR3 spans 17 amino acids. The V gene's germline CDR1 is SEHNR and CDR2 FQNEAQ (reference sequence). The V segment lost 4 bases and the J segment 7 bases; nucleotides outside the gene matches: 15.

This clone was found once. The V and J genes are TRBV6-6 and TRBJ2-4, with 7 bases lining up with TRBD1. Germline V gene sequence: CDR1 MNHNY, CDR2 SVGAGI (reference sequence). V dropped 5 bases and J dropped 7; count of bases not matched to a gene: 5. This CDR3 is 13 amino acids long. CDR3 sequence reads: CASSPGTVNIQYF. CDR3 coding DNA: TGTGCCAGCAGTCCCGGGACAGTGAACATTCAGTACTTC.

The V gene is TRBV7-7, the J gene TRBJ2-5, with D unclear. With 1 base removed from V and 6 bases from J, the gap between germline ends came to 12 bases. Germline loops: CDR1 SSHAT, CDR2 FNYEAQ (reference sequence). CDR3 length equals 14 residues. CDR3 DNA: TGTGCCAGCAGCTTAGTGGTGGGTGCGAAGACCCAGTACTTC. Amino acids: CASSLVVGAKTQYF.

This rearrangement joins TRBV7-9 to TRBJ1-2; D not resolved. The CDR3 extends over 12 amino acids. V was trimmed by 2 bases and J by 4 bases, leaving 5 bases between them. Germline-derived CDR1 and CDR2 are SEHNR and FQNEAQ (reference sequence). The CDR3 sequence is CASSLTVYGYTF. The CDR3 region has the DNA TGTGCCAGCAGCTTAACCGTCTATGGCTACACCTTC.

The chain carries TRBV7-9 and TRBJ2-7; 8 nucleotides line up with TRBD2. CDR3 length equals 15 residues. The germline V gene has CDR1 SEHNR and CDR2 FQNEAQ (reference sequence). The ends lost 5 bases at V and 2 bases at J; junction bases unmatched: 8. The CDR3 DNA sequence: TGTGCCAGCAGCCCCCGGGTAGCGGGGACCTACGAGCAGTACTTC. Translation gives CASSPRVAGTYEQYF. Using reference TRBV7-9 and TRBJ2-7 for the parts outside the CDR3, the full variable domain is DTGVSQNPRHKITKRGQNVTFRCDPISEHNRLYWYRQTLGQGPEFLTYFQNEAQLEKSRLLSDRFSAERPKGSFSTLEIQRTEQGDSAMYLCASSPRVAGTYEQYFGPGTRLTVT.

This clone was counted once. This chain uses TRBV5-4 with TRBJ2-2; tentative D call: TRBD2 (5 bases). The CDR3 has 14 residues. V lost 0 bases and J 3 bases, leaving 6 bases between the germline ends. Germline CDR1 is SGHNT and CDR2 is YYREEE (reference sequence). Here the CDR3 DNA reads TGTGCCAGCAGCTTGGGGGGAGACACCGGGGAGCTGTTTTTT. It yields the protein CASSLGGDTGELFF.

The gene calls are TRBV7-6 and TRBJ2-7, with 10 nucleotides matching TRBD2. The CDR3 is 16 amino acids. The ends lost 1 base at V and 1 base at J; junction bases unmatched: 4. Germline lookup yields CDR1 SGHVS and CDR2 FNYEAQ. The CDR3 loop reads CASSLGGSGRSYEQYF. In DNA, the CDR3 is TGTGCCAGCAGCTTAGGAGGTAGCGGGAGGTCCTACGAGCAGTACTTC.

This clone was seen just once. The V gene is TRBV5-1, the J gene TRBJ1-5, with TRBD1 matching over 9 bases. This CDR3 contains 14 residues. V lost 5 bases and J lost 7; bases outside the gene matches: 7. Germline CDR1 is SGHRS and CDR2 is YFSETQ. CDR3 DNA: TGCGCCAGCAGGCTTACAGGGGGCGGACAGCCCCAGCATTTT. It codes for CASRLTGGGQPQHF.

V is TRBV29-1 and J is TRBJ2-1; TRBD1 might be the D (6 bases). Trimming shortened V by 7 bases and J by 7 bases, and 14 bases separated the two germline ends. Germline V lookup: CDR1 SQVTM, CDR2 ANQGSEA. This CDR3 spans 12 amino acids. This CDR3 is CSAPGRGNEQFF. DNA of the CDR3: TGCAGCGCCCCCGGTAGGGGGAATGAGCAGTTCTTC.

This chain links TRBV11-2 with TRBJ1-5; 7 bases are a match to TRBD1. The germline V gene encodes CDR1 SGHAT and CDR2 FQNNGV. The CDR3 consists of 13 residues. Trimming took 8 bases from V and 4 from J; bases not matched to a gene: 5. The CDR3 reads CASQGQPNQPQHF. The CDR3 coding sequence is TGTGCCAGCCAGGGACAGCCTAATCAGCCCCAGCATTTT.

The rearrangement links TRBV29-1 to TRBJ1-4; D remains unclear. The germline gives CDR1 SQVTM, CDR2 ANQGSEA. Trimming cost V 3 bases and J 0 bases, with 5 bases left between them. The CDR3 extends over 13 amino acids. This chain's CDR3 is CSVEGTTNEKLFF. The CDR3, as DNA: TGCAGCGTTGAGGGGACAACTAATGAAAAACTGTTTTTT.

The genes are TRBV28 and TRBJ1-2, with 9 nucleotides matching TRBD1. V lost 7 bases and J lost 4; bases outside the gene matches: 13. The V gene's germline CDR1 is MDHEN and CDR2 SYDVKM. This CDR3 has 16 residues. The DNA of the CDR3 is TGTGCCAGCACCCAAACCCTTAGGACAGGGGCCTATGGCTACACCTTC. As protein: CASTQTLRTGAYGYTF.

This chain uses TRBV5-4 with TRBJ2-7; weak D call: TRBD2 (6 bases). CDR1 and CDR2 from the germline V gene are SGHNT and YYREEE (reference sequence). Trimming left V 0 bases short and J 5 bases short, with 18 bases between. This CDR3 region has 16 residues. CDR3 amino acids: CASSLAGGTQRHEQYF. The CDR3 DNA reads as TGTGCCAGCAGCTTGGCCGGTGGGACTCAGCGGCACGAGCAGTACTTC.

This clone was seen only once. This chain links TRBV2 with TRBJ2-7, with 13 nucleotides matching TRBD2. The V and J ends lost 8 bases and 6 bases, in that order; junction bases with no gene match: 4. The CDR3 is made up of 13 amino acids. Looked up from germline, CDR1 is SNHLY and CDR2 is FYNNEI. The DNA of the CDR3 is TGTGCCAGCGGGGGACTAGCGGGGATCGAGCAGTACTTC. Protein sequence: CASGGLAGIEQYF.

The chain carries TRBV7-9 and TRBJ2-7; D assignment may be TRBD1 or TRBD2 (5 bases each). Germline CDR1 is SEHNR and CDR2 is FQNEAQ (reference sequence). CDR3 size: 14 residues. Trimming cost V 5 bases and J 3 bases, with 14 bases left between them. This chain's CDR3 is CASSRGGQDYEQYF. CDR3 nucleotides: TGTGCCAGCAGCCGGGGCGGACAAGACTACGAGCAGTACTTC.

The V gene is TRBV6-5, the J gene TRBJ1-1; a weak D match, TRBD1 (6 bases). Germline values: CDR1 MNHEY, CDR2 SVGAGI. Between the trimmed V and J ends, which lost 5 bases and 2 bases, there was a span of 15 bases. The CDR3 is 15 residues long. The CDR3: CASSHDRWGNTEAFF. The CDR3 DNA reads TGTGCCAGCAGTCATGACAGGTGGGGCAACACTGAAGCTTTCTTT.

This clone was detected a few times. The CDR3 nucleotides are TGTGCCAGCAGACGCGACCCCGGGACAGGGGATCAGCCCCAGCATTTT. As protein: CASRRDPGTGDQPQHF. The chain combines TRBV7-8 with TRBJ1-5, with 10 bases that match TRBD1. The length of the CDR3 is 16 residues. V lost 6 bases, J lost 5 bases, and 10 bases stayed unmatched. Germline V lookup: CDR1 SGHVS, CDR2 FQNEAQ.

The genes are TRBV20-1 and TRBJ1-6, with unresolved D. The CDR3 sequence is 11 residues long. Trimming stripped 6 bases from V and 7 bases from J, with 7 bases between. Germline CDR1 and CDR2: DFQATT and SNEGSKA (reference sequence). This CDR3 is CSAAGNSPLHF. The DNA of the CDR3 is TGCAGTGCCGCCGGGAATTCACCCCTCCACTTT.

The J gene is TRBJ2-3, the V gene TRBV5-1; TRBD2 agrees at 11 bases. CDR3 length: 16 residues. Germline CDR1 reads SGHRS; CDR2 reads YFSETQ. Unmatched junction bases numbered 4, after V lost 4 bases and J lost 0 bases. The CDR3 region is CASSARTSGSTDTQYF. DNA for the CDR3: TGCGCCAGCAGCGCTCGGACTAGCGGGAGCACAGATACGCAGTATTTT.

The chain joins TRBV4-1 to TRBJ1-1; possibly TRBD1 for D (5 bases). The germline V and J ends were trimmed by 8 bases and 0 bases, with 19 bases remaining between them. Per germline, CDR1 MGHRA and CDR2 YSYEKL. CDR3 length equals 16 residues. The CDR3 region has the DNA TGCGCCAGCCGGGACCGTATCCATTCTGTGAACACTGAAGCTTTCTTT. This gives the protein CASRDRIHSVNTEAFF.

In this sample, this clone turned up once. The chain recombines TRBV28 with TRBJ1-2; D not resolved. The V end lost 7 bases, the J end lost 3 bases, and 9 bases lay between the germline ends. This CDR3 contains 12 residues. Germline CDR1 MDHEN, CDR2 SYDVKM. This CDR3 is CASTWRDYGYTF. CDR3 bases: TGTGCCAGCACTTGGCGGGACTATGGCTACACCTTC.

This clone was found a few times. The sample has other DNA sequences that encode this CDR3 too. The V and J genes are TRBV2 and TRBJ2-1; 8 bases align to TRBD2. V gave up 4 bases and J gave up 7 bases; unmatched junction bases: 6. The germline V gene has CDR1 SNHLY and CDR2 FYNNEI. The CDR3 is made up of 14 amino acids. The CDR3 reads CASSVERESNEQFF. The CDR3 nucleotides are TGTGCCAGCAGTGTCGAGCGGGAGTCGAATGAGCAGTTCTTC.

This clone was observed at least ten times. V usage is TRBV5-1 and J usage is TRBJ1-4; the match to TRBD1 covers 12 bases. The V gene end was trimmed by 3 bases and the J gene end by 7 bases; junction bases not matched to a gene: 4. The CDR3 is 15 amino acids. Germline V gene lookup returns CDR1 SGHRS and CDR2 YFSETQ. The CDR3 DNA is TGCGCCAGCAGCTCATCGGGACAGGGGGCTGAAAAACTGTTTTTT. Its protein product is CASSSSGQGAEKLFF.

This CDR3 is CASSIRGNTGELFF. DNA of the CDR3: TGTGCCAGCAGCATCAGGGGAAACACCGGGGAGCTGTTTTTT. V is TRBV11-2 and J is TRBJ2-2, with a weak D call TRBD1 (6 bases). Trimming took off 5 bases at V and 2 bases at J, with 9 bases between the two ends. Germline CDR1 SGHAT, CDR2 FQNNGV. This CDR3 is built from 14 residues.